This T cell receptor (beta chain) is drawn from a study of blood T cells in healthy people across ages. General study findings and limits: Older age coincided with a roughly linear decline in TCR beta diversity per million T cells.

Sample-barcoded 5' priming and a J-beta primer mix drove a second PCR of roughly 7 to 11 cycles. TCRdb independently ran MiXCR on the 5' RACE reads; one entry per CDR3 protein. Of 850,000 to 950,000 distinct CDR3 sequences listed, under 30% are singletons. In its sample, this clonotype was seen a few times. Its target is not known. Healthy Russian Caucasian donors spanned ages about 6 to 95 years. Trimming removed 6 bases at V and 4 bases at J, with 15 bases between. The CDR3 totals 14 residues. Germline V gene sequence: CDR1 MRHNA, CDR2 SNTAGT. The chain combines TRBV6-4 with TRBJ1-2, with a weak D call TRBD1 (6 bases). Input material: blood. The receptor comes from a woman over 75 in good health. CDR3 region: CASSKEGGAYGYTF. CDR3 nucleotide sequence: TGTGCCAGCAGCAAGGAAGGGGGAGCCTATGGCTACACCTTC.